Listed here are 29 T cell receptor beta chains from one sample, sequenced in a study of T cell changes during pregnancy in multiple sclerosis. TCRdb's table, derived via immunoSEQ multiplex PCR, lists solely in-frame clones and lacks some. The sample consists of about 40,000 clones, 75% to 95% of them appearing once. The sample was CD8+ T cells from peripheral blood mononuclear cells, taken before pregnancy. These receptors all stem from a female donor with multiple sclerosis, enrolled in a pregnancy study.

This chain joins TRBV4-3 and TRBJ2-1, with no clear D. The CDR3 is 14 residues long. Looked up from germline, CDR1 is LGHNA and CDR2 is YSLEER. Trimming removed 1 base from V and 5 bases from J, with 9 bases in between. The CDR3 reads CASSQVIGNNEQFF. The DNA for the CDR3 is TGCGCCAGCAGCCAAGTAATCGGTAACAATGAGCAGTTCTTC.

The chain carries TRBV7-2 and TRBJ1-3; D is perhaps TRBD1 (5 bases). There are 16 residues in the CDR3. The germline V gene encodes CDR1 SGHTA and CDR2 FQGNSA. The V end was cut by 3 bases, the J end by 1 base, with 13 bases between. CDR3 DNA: TGTGCCAGCAGCTTGTCCGGGGGGGAGTCTGGAAACACCATATATTTT. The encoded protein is CASSLSGGESGNTIYF.

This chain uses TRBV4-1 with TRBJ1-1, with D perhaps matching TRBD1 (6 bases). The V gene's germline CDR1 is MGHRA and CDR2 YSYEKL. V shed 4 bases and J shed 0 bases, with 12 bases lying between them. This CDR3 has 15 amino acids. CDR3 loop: CASSPQTGLNTEAFF. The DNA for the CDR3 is TGCGCCAGCAGCCCCCAGACAGGATTGAACACTGAAGCTTTCTTT.

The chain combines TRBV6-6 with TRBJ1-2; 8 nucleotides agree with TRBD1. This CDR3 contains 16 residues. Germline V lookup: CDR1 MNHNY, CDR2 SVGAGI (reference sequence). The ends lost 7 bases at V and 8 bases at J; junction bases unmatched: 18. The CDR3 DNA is TGTGCCAGCACTTCCGCTAGGGCAGGGGGCGCGTGGGGCTACACCTTC. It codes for CASTSARAGGAWGYTF.

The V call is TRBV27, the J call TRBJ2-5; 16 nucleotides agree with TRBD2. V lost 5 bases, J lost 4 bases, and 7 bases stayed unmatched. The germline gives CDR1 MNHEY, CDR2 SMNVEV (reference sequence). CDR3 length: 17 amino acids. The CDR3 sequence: CASSPGLAGGPTETQYF. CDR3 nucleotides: TGTGCCAGCAGTCCGGGACTAGCGGGAGGGCCCACAGAGACCCAGTACTTC.

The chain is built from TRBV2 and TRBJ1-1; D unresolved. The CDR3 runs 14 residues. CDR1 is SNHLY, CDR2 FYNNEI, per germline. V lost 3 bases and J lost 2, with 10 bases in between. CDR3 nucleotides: TGTGCCAGCAGTGACGCGGGTACCAACACTGAAGCTTTCTTT. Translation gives CASSDAGTNTEAFF.

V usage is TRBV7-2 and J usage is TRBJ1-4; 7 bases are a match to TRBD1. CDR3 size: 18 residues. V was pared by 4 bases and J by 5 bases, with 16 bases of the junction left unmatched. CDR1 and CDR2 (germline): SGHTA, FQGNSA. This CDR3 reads CASSSITRRQGRNEKLFF. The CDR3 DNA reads TGTGCCAGCAGCTCCATCACCCGCAGACAGGGACGGAATGAAAAACTGTTTTTT.

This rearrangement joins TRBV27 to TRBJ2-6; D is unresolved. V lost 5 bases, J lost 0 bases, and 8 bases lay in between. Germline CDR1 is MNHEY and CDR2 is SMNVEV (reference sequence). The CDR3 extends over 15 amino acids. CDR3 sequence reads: CASSPHISGANVLTF. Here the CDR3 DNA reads TGTGCCAGCAGTCCCCACATCTCTGGGGCCAACGTCCTGACTTTC.

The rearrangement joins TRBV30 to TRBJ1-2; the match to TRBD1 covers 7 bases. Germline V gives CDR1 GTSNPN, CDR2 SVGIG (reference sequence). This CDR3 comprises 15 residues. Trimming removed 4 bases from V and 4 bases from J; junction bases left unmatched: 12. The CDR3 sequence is CAWTPGATGIYGYTF. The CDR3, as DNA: TGTGCCTGGACCCCTGGGGCGACAGGGATCTATGGCTACACCTTC.

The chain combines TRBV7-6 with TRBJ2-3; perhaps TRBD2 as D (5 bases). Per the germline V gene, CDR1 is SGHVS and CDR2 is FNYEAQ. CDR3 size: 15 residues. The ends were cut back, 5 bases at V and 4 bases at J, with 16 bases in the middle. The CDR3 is CASSQRPSPPDTQYF. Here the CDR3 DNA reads TGTGCCAGCAGCCAGCGGCCTAGCCCCCCAGATACGCAGTATTTT.

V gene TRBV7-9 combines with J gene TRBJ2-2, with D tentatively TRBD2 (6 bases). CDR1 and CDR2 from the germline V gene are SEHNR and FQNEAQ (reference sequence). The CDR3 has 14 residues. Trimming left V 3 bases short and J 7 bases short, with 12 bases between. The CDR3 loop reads CASSFTSPNGELFF. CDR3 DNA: TGTGCCAGCAGCTTTACTAGCCCAAACGGGGAGCTGTTTTTT.

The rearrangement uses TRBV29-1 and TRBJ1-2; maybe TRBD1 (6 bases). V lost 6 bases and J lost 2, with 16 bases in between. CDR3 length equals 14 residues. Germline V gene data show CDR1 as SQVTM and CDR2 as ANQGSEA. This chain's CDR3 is CSVTRDTRNYGYTF. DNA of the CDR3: TGCAGCGTCACCCGGGACACTAGAAACTATGGCTACACCTTC.

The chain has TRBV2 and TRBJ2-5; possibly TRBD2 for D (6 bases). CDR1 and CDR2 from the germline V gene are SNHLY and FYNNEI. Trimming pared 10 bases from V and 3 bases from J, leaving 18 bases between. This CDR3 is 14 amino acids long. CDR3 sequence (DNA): TGTGCCACTCAGCGAGGTGGAGGGAAAGAGACCCAGTACTTC. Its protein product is CATQRGGGKETQYF.

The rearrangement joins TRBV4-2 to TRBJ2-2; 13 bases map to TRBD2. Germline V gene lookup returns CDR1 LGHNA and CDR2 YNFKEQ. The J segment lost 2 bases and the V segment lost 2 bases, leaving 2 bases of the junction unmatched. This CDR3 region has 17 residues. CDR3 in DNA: TGTGCCAGCAGCCAACCGGGACTAGCGGGAAACACCGGGGAGCTGTTTTTT. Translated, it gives CASSQPGLAGNTGELFF.

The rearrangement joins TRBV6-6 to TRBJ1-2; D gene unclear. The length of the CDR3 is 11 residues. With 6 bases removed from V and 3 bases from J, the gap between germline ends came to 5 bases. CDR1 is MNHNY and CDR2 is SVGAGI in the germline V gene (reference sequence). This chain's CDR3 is CASRQDYGYTF. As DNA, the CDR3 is TGTGCCAGCAGGCAGGACTATGGCTACACCTTC.

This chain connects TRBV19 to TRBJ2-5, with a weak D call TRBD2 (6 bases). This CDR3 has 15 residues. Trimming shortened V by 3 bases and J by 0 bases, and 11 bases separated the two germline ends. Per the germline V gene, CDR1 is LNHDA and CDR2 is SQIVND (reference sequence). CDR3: CASSIGGNYQETQYF. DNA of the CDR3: TGTGCCAGTAGTATCGGGGGAAACTACCAAGAGACCCAGTACTTC.

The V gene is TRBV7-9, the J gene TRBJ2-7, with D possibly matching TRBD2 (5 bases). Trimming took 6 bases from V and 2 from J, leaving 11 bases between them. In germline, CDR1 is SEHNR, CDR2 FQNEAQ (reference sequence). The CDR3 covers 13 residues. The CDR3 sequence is CASSAGNTYEQYF. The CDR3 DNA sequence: TGTGCCAGCAGTGCCGGGAATACCTACGAGCAGTACTTC.

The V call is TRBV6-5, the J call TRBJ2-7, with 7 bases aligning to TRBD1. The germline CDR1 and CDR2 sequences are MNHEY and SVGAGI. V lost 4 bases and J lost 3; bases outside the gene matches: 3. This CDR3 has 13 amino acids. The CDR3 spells CASSWGQSYEQYF. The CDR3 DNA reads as TGTGCCAGCAGTTGGGGACAGAGCTACGAGCAGTACTTC.

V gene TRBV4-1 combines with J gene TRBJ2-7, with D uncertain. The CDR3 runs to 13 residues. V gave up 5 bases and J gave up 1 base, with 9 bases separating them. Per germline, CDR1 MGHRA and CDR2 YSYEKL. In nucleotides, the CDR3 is TGCGCCAGCAGCACGCCCGGGTCCTACGAGCAGTACTTC. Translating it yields CASSTPGSYEQYF.

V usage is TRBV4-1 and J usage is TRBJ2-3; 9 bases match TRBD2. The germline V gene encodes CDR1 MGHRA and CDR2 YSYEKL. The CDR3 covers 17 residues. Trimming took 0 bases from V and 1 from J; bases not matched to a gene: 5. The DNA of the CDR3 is TGCGCCAGCAGCCAAGAGCCTAGCGGGATAGGCACAGATACGCAGTATTTT. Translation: CASSQEPSGIGTDTQYF.

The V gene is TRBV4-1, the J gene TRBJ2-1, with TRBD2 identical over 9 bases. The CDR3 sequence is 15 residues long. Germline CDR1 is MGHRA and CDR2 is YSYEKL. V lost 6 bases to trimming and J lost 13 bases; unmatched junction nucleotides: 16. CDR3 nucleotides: TGCGCCAGCAGTCAGGTTTTGGCGGGAGGGCCGAAACAGTTCTTC. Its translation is CASSQVLAGGPKQFF.

The DNA of the CDR3 is TGTGCCAGCCGGGGATTGAACACTGAAGCTTTCTTT. Translating it yields CASRGLNTEAFF. The rearrangement joins TRBV2 to TRBJ1-1; D is uncertain. The CDR3 consists of 12 residues. CDR1 is SNHLY, CDR2 FYNNEI, per germline. Trimming stripped 8 bases from V and 0 bases from J, with 7 bases between.

The CDR3 here is CASSEQGLAGAHEQFF. The DNA of the CDR3 is TGTGCCAGCAGTGAGCAGGGACTAGCGGGAGCGCATGAGCAGTTCTTC. The gene calls are TRBV6-1 and TRBJ2-1; 14 bases are shared with TRBD2. J lost 8 bases, V lost 3 bases, and 6 bases had no gene match. Germline V gene data show CDR1 as MNHNS and CDR2 as SASEGT. The CDR3 extends over 16 amino acids.

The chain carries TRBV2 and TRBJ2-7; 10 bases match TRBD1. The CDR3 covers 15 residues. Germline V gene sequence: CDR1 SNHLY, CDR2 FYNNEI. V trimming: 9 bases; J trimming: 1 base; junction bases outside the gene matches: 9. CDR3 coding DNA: TGTGCCAGTAACCTGGACAGGGGGGGATCCTACGAGCAGTACTTC. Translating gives CASNLDRGGSYEQYF.

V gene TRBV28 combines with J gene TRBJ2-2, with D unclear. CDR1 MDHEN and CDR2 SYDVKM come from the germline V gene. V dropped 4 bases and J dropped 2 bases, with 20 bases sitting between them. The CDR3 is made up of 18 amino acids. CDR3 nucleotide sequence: TGTGCCAGCAGTTGGGCCCCCCGTATCCCCTATAACACCGGGGAGCTGTTTTTT. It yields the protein CASSWAPRIPYNTGELFF.

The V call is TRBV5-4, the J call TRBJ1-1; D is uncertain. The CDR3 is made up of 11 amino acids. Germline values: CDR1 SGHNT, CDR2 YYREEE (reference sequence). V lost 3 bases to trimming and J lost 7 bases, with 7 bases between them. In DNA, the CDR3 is TGTGCCAGCAGCTCCTATAATGAAGCTTTCTTT. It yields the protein CASSSYNEAFF.

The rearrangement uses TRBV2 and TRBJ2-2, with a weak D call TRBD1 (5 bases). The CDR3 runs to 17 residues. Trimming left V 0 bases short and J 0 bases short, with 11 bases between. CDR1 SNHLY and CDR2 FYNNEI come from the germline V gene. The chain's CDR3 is CASSEARQRTNTGELFF. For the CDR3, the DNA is TGTGCCAGCAGTGAAGCCCGACAGAGAACGAACACCGGGGAGCTGTTTTTT.

CDR3 in amino acids: CASSLGGSYTGELFF. CDR3 coding DNA: TGTGCCAGCAGTTTAGGGGGCAGCTACACCGGGGAGCTGTTTTTT. The chain combines TRBV27 with TRBJ2-2, with D perhaps matching TRBD1 (6 bases). Germline V lookup: CDR1 MNHEY, CDR2 SMNVEV (reference sequence). CDR3 length: 15 amino acids. V was shortened by 2 bases and J by 3 bases, with 10 bases between the two germline ends.

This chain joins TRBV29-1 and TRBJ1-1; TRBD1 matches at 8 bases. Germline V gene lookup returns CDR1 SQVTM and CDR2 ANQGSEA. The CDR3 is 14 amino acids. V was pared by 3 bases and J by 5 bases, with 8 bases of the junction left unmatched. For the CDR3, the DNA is TGCAGCGTTGATGGACAGGGCTCCCTAACTGAAGCTTTCTTT. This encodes CSVDGQGSLTEAFF.